Each of the 2 T cell receptor beta chains below was sequenced from the same sample in a study of OX40 agonist ivuxolimab in advanced cancers. Clones were sequenced by immunoSEQ multiplex PCR, and TCRdb holds only the in-frame ones, with some missing. This table has about 55,000 clones, roughly nine tenths appearing once. The specimen comprised CD4+ or CD8+ T cells sorted from blood, sampled in a trial of the OX40 agonist ivuxolimab. These receptors came from an adult with an advanced solid tumor such as melanoma, head and neck, liver or kidney cancer.

The rearrangement links TRBV28 to TRBJ1-4; the match to TRBD1 covers 7 bases. Germline CDR1 reads MDHEN; CDR2 reads SYDVKM. This CDR3 is 14 amino acids long. Losses at the gene ends were 3 bases for V and 7 bases for J; bases not matched to a gene: 5. CDR3 nucleotides: TGTGCCAGCAGTTTGTCCCCAGGGGGTGAAAAACTGTTTTTT. As protein: CASSLSPGGEKLFF.

The chain links TRBV9 to TRBJ1-1, with 7 bases fitting TRBD1. CDR3 length: 16 amino acids. Germline V gene lookup returns CDR1 SGDLS and CDR2 YYNGEE. V gave up 3 bases and J gave up 1 base; unmatched junction bases: 9. The CDR3 sequence: CASSANRDRENTEAFF. DNA for the CDR3: TGTGCCAGCAGCGCTAACCGGGACAGAGAGAACACTGAAGCTTTCTTT.